This TCR beta chain was identified in a study of cytomegalovirus exposure and HLA in healthy donors. A remark on this clone: Its antigen is undetermined.

60 Vbeta and 13 Jbeta primers were used in PCR. The data were produced by immunoSEQ multiplex PCR, yet TCRdb's version contains in-frame clones alone and is incomplete. The table has 150,000 to 200,000 clones, 65% to 85% seen once. J gave up 7 bases and V 3 bases, and 13 bases lay outside the gene matches. Germline V gene lookup returns CDR1 SGHNT and CDR2 YYREEE (reference sequence). The CDR3 consists of 16 residues. The study, taken as a whole, reports: Several V segments, TRBV6-2 and TRBV6-3 among them, could not be told apart and were dropped. Three CMV-associated chains proved CMV antigen-specific in vitro. CMV serostatus was the sole immune exposure information available. Accurate prediction of HLA-A and HLA-B alleles (for most subjects) was reportedly achieved from TCR beta sequences.

The sequence derives from a man younger than 35 in good health and CMV-seronegative. Sequenced material: PBMCs. The chain employs TRBV5-4 and TRBJ2-7, with 10 nucleotides matching TRBD1. The CDR3 DNA sequence: TGTGCCAGCAGCTCGATAGGGGGACAGGGGTTTAAGGAGCAGTACTTC. Protein product: CASSSIGGQGFKEQYF. Supplemented by reference TRBV5-4 and TRBJ2-7, the full variable domain reads ETGVTQSPTHLIKTRGQQVTLRCSSQSGHNTVSWYQQALGQGPQFIFQYYREEENGRGNFPPRFSGLQFPNYSSELNVNALELDDSALYLCASSSIGGQGFKEQYFGPGTRLTVT.